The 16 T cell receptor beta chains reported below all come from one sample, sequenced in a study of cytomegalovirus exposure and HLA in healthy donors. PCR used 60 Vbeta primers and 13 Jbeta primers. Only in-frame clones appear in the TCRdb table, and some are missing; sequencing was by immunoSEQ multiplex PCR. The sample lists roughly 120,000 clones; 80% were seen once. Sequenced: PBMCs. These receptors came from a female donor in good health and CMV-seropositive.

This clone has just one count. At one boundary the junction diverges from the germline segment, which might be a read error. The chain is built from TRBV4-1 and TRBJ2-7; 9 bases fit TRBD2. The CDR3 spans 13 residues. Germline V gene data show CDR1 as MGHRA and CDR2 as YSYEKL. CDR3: CASSSLSGGEEYF. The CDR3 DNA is TGCGCCAGCAGCTCCCTTAGCGGGGGCGAGGAGTACTTC.

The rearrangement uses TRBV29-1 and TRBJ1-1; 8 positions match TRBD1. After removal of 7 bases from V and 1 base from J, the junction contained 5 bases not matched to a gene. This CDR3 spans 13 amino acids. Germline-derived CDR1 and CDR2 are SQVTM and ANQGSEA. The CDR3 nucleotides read TGCAGCGCTCGGGGACAGGCGAACACTGAAGCTTTCTTT. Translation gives CSARGQANTEAFF.

CDR3 nucleotide sequence: TGTGCCAGCAGTTCTTGGCGCGGGGAGTACCAAGAGACCCAGTACTTC. As protein: CASSSWRGEYQETQYF. J is TRBJ2-5 and V is TRBV6-5, with a tentative D call TRBD2 (6 bases). The CDR3 runs 16 residues. V gave up 4 bases and J gave up 0 bases, with 15 bases separating them. CDR1 MNHEY and CDR2 SVGAGI come from the germline V gene.

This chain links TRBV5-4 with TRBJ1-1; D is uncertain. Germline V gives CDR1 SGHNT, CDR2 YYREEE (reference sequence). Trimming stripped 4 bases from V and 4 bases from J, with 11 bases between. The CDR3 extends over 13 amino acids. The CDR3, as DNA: TGTGCCAGCAGCGGGGTAGAGGGCACTGAAGCTTTCTTT. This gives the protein CASSGVEGTEAFF. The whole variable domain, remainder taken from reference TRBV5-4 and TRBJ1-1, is ETGVTQSPTHLIKTRGQQVTLRCSSQSGHNTVSWYQQALGQGPQFIFQYYREEENGRGNFPPRFSGLQFPNYSSELNVNALELDDSALYLCASSGVEGTEAFFGQGTRLTVV.

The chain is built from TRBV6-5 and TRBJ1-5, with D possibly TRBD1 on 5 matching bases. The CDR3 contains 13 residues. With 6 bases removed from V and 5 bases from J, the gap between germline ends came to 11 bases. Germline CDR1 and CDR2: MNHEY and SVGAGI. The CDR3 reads CASSPDRHQPQHF. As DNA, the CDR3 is TGTGCCAGCAGCCCTGACAGACATCAGCCCCAGCATTTT.

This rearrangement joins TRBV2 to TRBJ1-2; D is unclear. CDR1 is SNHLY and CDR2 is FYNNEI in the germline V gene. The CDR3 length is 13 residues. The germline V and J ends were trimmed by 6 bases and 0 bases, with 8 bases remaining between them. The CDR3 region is CASRTETNYGYTF. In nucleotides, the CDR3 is TGTGCCAGCAGAACGGAGACTAACTATGGCTACACCTTC.

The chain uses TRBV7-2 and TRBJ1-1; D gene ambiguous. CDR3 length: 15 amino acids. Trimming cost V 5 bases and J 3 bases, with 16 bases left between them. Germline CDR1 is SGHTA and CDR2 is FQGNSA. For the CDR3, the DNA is TGTGCCAGCAGCCCCCGGTCCACCGCGTACACTGAAGCTTTCTTT. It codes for CASSPRSTAYTEAFF. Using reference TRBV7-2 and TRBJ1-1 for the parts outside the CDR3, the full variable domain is GAGVSQSPSNKVTEKGKDVELRCDPISGHTALYWYRQSLGQGLEFLIYFQGNSAPDKSGLPSDRFSAERTGGSVSTLTIQRTQQEDSAVYLCASSPRSTAYTEAFFGQGTRLTVV.

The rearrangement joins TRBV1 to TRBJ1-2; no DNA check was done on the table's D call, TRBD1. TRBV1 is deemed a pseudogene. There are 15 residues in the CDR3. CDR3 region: CTSSQGQGCCYGYTF. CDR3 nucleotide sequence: TGCACCAGCAGCCAAGGACAGGGGTGTTGCTATGGCTACACCTTC.

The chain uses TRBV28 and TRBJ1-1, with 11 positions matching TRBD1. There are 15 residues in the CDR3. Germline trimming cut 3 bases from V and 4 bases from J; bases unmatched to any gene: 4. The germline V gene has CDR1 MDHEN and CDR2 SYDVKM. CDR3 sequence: CASSFLGTGGTEAFF. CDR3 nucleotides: TGTGCCAGCAGTTTTCTCGGGACAGGGGGCACTGAAGCTTTCTTT.

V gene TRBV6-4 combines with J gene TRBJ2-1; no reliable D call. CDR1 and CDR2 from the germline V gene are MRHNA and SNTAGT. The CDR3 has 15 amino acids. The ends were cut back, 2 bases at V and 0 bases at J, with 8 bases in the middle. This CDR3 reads CASSDRPSSYNEQFF. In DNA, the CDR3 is TGTGCCAGCAGTGACAGGCCTAGCTCCTACAATGAGCAGTTCTTC.

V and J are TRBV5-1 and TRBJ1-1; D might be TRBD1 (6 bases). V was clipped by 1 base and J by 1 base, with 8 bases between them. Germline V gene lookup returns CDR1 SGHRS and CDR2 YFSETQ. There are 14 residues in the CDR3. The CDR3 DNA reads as TGCGCCAGCAGCTTGTTACAGGGGAACACTGAAGCTTTCTTT. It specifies CASSLLQGNTEAFF.

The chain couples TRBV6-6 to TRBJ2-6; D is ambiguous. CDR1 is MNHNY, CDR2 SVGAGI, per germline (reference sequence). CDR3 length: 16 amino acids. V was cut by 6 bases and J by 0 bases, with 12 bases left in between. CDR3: CASSPLTNSGANVLTF. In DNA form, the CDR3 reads TGTGCCAGCAGCCCACTGACAAACTCTGGGGCCAACGTCCTGACTTTC.

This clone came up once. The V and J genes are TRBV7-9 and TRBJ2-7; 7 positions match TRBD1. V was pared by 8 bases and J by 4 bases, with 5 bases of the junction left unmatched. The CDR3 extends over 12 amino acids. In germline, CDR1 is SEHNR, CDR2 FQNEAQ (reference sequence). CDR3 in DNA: TGTGCCAGCGGGAGACAGGGATACGAGCAGTACTTC. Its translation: CASGRQGYEQYF.

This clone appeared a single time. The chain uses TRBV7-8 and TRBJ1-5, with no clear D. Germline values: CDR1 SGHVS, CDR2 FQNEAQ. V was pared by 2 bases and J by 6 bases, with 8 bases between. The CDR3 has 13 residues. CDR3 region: CASSLTGSQPQHF. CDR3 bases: TGTGCCAGCAGCTTAACGGGGAGTCAGCCCCAGCATTTT.

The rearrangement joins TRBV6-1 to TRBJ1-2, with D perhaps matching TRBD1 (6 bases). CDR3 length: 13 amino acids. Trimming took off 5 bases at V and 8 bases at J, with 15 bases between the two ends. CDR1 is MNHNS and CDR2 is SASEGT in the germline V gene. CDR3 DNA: TGTGCCAGCAGTATGACAGGTTTACAGGGCTACACCTTC. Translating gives CASSMTGLQGYTF.

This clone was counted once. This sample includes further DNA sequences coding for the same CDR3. The CDR3 loop reads CAISGQGGNQPQHF. For the CDR3, the DNA is TGTGCCATCAGTGGCCAGGGCGGCAATCAGCCCCAGCATTTT. J is TRBJ1-5 and V is TRBV10-3; D is perhaps TRBD1 (5 bases). CDR1 ENHRY and CDR2 SYGVKD come from the germline V gene. The CDR3 is made up of 14 amino acids. Deletions cut 4 bases from V and 2 bases from J, with 9 bases between.